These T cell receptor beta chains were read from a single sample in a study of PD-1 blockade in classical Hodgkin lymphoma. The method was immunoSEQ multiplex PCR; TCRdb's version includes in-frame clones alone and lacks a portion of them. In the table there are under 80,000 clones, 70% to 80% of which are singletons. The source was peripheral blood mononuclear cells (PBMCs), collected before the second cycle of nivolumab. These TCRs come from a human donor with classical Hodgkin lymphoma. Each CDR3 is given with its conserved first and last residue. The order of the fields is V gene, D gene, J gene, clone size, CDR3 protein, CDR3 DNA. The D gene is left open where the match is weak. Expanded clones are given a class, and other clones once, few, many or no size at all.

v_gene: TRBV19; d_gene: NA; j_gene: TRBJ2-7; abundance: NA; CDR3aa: CASSIAVLNSYEQYF; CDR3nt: TGTGCCAGTAGTATAGCGGTTCTCAACTCCTACGAGCAGTACTTC
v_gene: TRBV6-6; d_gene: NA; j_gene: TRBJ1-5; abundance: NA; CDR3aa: CASSYVNQPQHF; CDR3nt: TGTGCCAGCAGTTACGTCAATCAGCCCCAGCATTTT
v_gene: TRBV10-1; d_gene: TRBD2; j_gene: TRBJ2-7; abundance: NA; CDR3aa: CASSDRGLAAEQYF; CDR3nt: TGCGCCAGCAGTGACCGAGGACTAGCCGCCGAGCAGTACTTC
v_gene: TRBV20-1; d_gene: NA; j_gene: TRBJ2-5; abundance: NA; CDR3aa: CSAPTGETQYF; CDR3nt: TGCAGTGCTCCGACCGGAGAGACCCAGTACTTC
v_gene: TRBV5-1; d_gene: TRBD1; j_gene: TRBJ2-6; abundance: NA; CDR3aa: CASSFGTGVSGANVLTF; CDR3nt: TGCGCCAGCAGCTTTGGGACAGGGGTCTCTGGGGCCAACGTCCTGACTTTC
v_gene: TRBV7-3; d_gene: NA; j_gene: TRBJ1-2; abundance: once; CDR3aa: CASSFTGGVGGYTF; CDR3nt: TGTGCCAGCAGCTTCACAGGTGGGGTAGGGGGCTACACCTTC
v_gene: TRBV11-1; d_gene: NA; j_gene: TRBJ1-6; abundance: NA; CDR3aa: CASSPGHAEGSPLHF; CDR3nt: TGTGCCAGCAGCCCCGGACACGCCGAAGGGTCACCCCTCCACTTT
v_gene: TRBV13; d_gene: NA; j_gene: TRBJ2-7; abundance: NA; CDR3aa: CASSQRTQFTEQYF; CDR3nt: TGTGCCAGCAGCCAGCGGACTCAATTCACCGAGCAGTACTTC
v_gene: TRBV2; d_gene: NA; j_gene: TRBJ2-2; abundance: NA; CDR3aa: CASKKDSNTGELFF; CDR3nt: TGTGCCAGCAAGAAAGACTCGAACACCGGGGAGCTGTTTTTT
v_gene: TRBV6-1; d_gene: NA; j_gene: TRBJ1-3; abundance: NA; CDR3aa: CASSEALQSAVVGTIYF; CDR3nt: TGTGCCAGCAGTGAAGCGCTACAGTCCGCAGTCGTGGGCACCATATATTTT
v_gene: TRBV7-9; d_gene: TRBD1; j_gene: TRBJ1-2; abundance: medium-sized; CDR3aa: CASSSGQANTHFPF; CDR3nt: TGTGCCAGCAGCTCGGGACAGGCGAACACCCACTTCCCCTTC
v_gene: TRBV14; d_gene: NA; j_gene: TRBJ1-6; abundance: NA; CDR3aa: CASSLVGGNSPLHF; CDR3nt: TGTGCCAGCAGCCTAGTGGGGGGGAATTCACCCCTCCACTTT
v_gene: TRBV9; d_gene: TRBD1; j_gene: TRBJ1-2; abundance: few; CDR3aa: CASSVGSRDRGGYGYTF; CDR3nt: TGTGCCAGCAGCGTAGGGTCCCGGGACAGGGGAGGCTATGGCTACACCTTC
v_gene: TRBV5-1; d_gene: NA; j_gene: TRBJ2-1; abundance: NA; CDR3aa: CASSLGRGQYNEQFF; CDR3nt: TGCGCCAGCAGCTTGGGACGGGGGCAATACAATGAGCAGTTCTTC
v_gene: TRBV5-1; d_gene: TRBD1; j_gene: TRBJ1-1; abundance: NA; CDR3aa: CASSWGQGNTEAFF; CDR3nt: TGCGCCAGCAGCTGGGGACAGGGGAACACTGAAGCTTTCTTT
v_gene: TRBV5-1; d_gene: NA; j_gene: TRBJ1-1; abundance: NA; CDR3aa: CASSQDTVNTEAFF; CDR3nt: TGCGCCAGCAGCCAGGACACGGTCAACACTGAAGCTTTCTTT
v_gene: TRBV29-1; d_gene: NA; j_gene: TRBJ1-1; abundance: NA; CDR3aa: CSVERGGNTEAFF; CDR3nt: TGCAGCGTTGAGCGGGGGGGGAACACTGAAGCTTTCTTT
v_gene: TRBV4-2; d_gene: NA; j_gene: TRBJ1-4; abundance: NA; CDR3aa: CASSHASLRATNEKLFF; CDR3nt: TGTGCCAGCAGCCACGCCTCTCTAAGGGCAACTAATGAAAAACTGTTTTTT
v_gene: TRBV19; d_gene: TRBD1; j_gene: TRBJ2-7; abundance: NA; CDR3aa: CASSHNSATGISEQYF; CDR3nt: TGTGCCAGTAGTCACAACTCCGCGACAGGGATCAGCGAGCAGTACTTC
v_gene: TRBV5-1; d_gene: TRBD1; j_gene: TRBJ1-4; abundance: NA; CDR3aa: CASSKGQLNEKLFF; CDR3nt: TGCGCCAGCAGCAAGGGACAGCTTAATGAAAAACTGTTTTTT
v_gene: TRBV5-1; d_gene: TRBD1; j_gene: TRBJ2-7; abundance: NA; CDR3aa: CASSAQVGTGMYEQYF; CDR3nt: TGCGCCAGCAGCGCCCAGGTAGGGACAGGCATGTACGAGCAGTACTTC
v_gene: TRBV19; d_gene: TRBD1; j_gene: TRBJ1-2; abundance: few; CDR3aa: CASSPPDRDNGYTF; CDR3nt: TGTGCCAGTAGTCCGCCCGACAGGGACAATGGCTACACCTTC
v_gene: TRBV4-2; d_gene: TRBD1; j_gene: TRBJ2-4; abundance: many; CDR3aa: CASSLESGTGGNIQYF; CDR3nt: TGTGCCAGCAGCCTAGAGTCCGGGACAGGGGGGAACATTCAGTACTTC
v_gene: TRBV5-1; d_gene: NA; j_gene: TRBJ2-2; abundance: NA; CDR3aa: CASSLGDPNTGELFF; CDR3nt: TGCGCCAGCAGCTTGGGGGACCCGAACACCGGGGAGCTGTTTTTT
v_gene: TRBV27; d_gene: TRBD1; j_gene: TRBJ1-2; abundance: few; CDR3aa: CASRENRDRDYGYTF; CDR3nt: TGTGCCAGCAGGGAAAACCGGGACAGGGACTATGGCTACACCTTC
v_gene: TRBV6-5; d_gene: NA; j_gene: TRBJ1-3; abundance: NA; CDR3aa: CASSYGAPGNTIYF; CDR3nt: TGTGCCAGCAGTTACGGAGCACCTGGAAACACCATATATTTT
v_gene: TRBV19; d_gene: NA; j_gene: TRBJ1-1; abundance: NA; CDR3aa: CASSIYRANTEAFF; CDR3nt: TGTGCCAGTAGTATTTACAGGGCTAACACTGAAGCTTTCTTT
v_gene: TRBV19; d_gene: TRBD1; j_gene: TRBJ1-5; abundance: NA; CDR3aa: CASMGTARINQPQHF; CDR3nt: TGTGCCAGTATGGGGACAGCCAGAATTAATCAGCCCCAGCATTTT
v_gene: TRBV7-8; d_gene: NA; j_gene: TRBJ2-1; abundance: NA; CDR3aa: CASSLQGEQFF; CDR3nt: TGTGCCAGCAGCTTGCAAGGTGAGCAGTTCTTC
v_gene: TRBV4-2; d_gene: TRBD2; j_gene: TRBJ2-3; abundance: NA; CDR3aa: CASSQLVAGVGTDTQYF; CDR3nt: TGTGCCAGCAGCCAACTCGTCGCGGGAGTGGGGACAGATACGCAGTATTTT
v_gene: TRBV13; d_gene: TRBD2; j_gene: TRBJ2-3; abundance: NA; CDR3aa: CASSVHSGGSLTDTQYF; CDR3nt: TGTGCCAGCAGCGTTCACTCCGGCGGGAGTTTGACAGATACGCAGTATTTT
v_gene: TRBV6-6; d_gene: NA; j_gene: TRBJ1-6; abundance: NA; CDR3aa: CASSFPGSSYNSPLHF; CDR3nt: TGTGCCAGCAGTTTCCCAGGGAGCTCCTATAATTCACCCCTCCACTTT
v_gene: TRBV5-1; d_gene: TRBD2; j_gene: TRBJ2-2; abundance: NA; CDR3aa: CASSHSGGAPTGELFF; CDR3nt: TGCGCCAGCAGTCACAGCGGGGGGGCCCCCACCGGGGAGCTGTTTTTT
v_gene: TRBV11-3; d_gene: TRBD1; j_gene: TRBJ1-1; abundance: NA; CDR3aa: CASSLEQGSVNTEAFF; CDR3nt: TGTGCCAGCAGCTTAGAACAGGGGAGCGTGAACACTGAAGCTTTCTTT
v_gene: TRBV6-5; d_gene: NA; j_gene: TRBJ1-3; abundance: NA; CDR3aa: CASRPTSSGNTIYF; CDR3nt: TGTGCCAGCAGACCCACGAGCTCTGGAAACACCATATATTTT
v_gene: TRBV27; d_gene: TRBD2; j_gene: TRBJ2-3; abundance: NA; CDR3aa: CASSSSGRSADTQYF; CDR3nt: TGTGCCAGCAGTTCGAGCGGGAGGTCTGCAGATACGCAGTATTTT
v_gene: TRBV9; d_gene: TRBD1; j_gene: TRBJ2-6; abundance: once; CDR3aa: CASSVRRTGGAEANVLTF; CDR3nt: TGTGCCAGCAGCGTACGCCGGACAGGGGGCGCAGAGGCCAACGTCCTGACTTTC
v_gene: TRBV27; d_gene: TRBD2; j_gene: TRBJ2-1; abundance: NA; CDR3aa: CASSYALSGGAYNEQFF; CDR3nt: TGTGCCAGCAGTTACGCACTTAGCGGGGGGGCCTACAATGAGCAGTTCTTC
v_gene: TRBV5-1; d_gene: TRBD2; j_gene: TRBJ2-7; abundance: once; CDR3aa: CASSSAGTILEQYF; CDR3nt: TGCGCCAGCAGCTCAGCCGGGACTATCCTCGAGCAGTACTTC
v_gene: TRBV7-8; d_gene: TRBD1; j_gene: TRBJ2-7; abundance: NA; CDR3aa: CASSRGQGAYEQYF; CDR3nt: TGTGCCAGCAGTCGCGGACAGGGGGCCTACGAGCAGTACTTC
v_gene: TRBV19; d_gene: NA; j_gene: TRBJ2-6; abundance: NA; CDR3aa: CASSIIPSQGSGANVLTF; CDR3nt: TGTGCCAGTAGTATAATCCCCTCTCAGGGCTCTGGGGCCAACGTCCTGACTTTC
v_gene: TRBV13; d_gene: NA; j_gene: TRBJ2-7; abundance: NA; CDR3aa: CASSSENYEQYF; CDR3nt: TGTGCCAGCAGCTCCGAGAACTACGAGCAGTACTTC
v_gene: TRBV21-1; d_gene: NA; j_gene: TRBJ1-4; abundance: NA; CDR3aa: CAMGVAGIGEKLFF; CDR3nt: TGTGCCATGGGGGTGGCAGGGATTGGTGAAAAACTGTTTTTT
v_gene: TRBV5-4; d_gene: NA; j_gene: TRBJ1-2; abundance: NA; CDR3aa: CASTRAADNYGYTF; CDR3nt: TGTGCCAGCACCCGGGCGGCGGATAACTATGGCTACACCTTC
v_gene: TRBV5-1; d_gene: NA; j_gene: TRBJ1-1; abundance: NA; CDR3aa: CASSLGGQGATEAFF; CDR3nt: TGCGCCAGCAGCTTGGGGGGGCAGGGCGCCACTGAAGCTTTCTTT
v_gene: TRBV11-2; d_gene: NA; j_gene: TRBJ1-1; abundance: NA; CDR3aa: CASSLNGGGEAFF; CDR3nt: TGTGCCAGCAGCTTAAATGGAGGAGGTGAAGCTTTCTTT
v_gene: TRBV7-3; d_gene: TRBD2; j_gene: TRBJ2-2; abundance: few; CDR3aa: CASSQGAGLAGVNTGELFF; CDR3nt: TGTGCCAGCAGCCAGGGGGCAGGACTAGCGGGTGTTAACACCGGGGAGCTGTTTTTT
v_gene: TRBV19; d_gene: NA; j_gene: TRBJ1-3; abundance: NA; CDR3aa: CASNGDTSGNTIYF; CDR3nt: TGTGCCAGTAATGGGGATACCTCTGGAAACACCATATATTTT
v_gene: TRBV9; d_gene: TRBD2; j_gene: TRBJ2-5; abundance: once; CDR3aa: CASSVAPLAVQETQYF; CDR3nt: TGTGCCAGCAGCGTAGCCCCCCTAGCGGTCCAAGAGACCCAGTACTTC
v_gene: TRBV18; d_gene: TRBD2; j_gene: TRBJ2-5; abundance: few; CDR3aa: CASSPPRLAAKQETQYF; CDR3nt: TGTGCCAGCTCACCACCCCGACTAGCGGCGAAGCAAGAGACCCAGTACTTC
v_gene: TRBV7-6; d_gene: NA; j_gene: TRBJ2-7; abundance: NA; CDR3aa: CASSPGVDEQYF; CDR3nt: TGTGCCAGCAGCCCAGGGGTAGACGAGCAGTACTTC
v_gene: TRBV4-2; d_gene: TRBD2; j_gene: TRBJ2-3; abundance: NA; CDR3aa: CASSQAPPAGGPDTQYF; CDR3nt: TGTGCCAGCAGCCAAGCCCCTCCGGCGGGGGGGCCAGATACGCAGTATTTT
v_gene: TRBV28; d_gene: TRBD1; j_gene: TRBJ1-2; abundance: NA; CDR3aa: CASSRITGGIEANYGYTF; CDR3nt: TGTGCCAGCAGTAGAATAACAGGGGGGATAGAAGCTAACTATGGCTACACCTTC
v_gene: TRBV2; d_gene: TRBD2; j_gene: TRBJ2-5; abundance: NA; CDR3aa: CASSLGLAGGLGETQYF; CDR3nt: TGTGCCAGCAGCCTGGGACTAGCGGGGGGGTTAGGTGAGACCCAGTACTTC
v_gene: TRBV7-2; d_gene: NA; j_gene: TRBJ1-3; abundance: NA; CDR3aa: CASSLGVLSGNTIYF; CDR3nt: TGTGCCAGCAGCTTAGGGGTACTCTCTGGAAACACCATATATTTT